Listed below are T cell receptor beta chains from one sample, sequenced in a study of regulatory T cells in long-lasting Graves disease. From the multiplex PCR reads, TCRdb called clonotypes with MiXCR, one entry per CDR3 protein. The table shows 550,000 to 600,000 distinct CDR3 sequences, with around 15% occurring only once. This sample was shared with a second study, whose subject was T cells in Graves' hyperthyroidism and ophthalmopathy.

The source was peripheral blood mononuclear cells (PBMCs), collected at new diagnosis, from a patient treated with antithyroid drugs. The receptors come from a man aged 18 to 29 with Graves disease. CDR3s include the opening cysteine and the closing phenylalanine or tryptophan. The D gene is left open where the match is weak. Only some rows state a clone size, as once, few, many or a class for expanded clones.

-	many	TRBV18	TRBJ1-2	TGTGCCAGCTCACCAGGGGGCCGTGCAACCTATGGCTACACCTTC	CASSPGGRATYGYTF
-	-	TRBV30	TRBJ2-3	TGTGCCTGGAGTGTAGGGCTAGCGCTATTCCCGGGTACGCAGTATTTT	CAWSVGLALFPGTQYF
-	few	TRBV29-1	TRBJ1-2	TGCAGCGTTGACCCGAATACCACTCCTGGCTACACCTTC	CSVDPNTTPGYTF
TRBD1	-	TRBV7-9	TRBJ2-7	TGTGCCAGCACCCAACGACAGGGCGAGGAGCAGTACTTC	CASTQRQGEEQYF
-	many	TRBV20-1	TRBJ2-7	TGCAGTGCCATAATGCTGGAATCCTCCTACGAGCAGTACTTC	CSAIMLESSYEQYF
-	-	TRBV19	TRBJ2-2	TGTGCCAGTAGACAGCGAGGGGGAGAGACCGGGGAGCTGTTTTTT	CASRQRGGETGELFF
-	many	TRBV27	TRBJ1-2	TGTGCCAGCAGTTTGGCTGGGGGAAACTATGGCTACACCTTC	CASSLAGGNYGYTF
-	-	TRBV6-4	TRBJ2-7	TGTGCCAGCAGTGACAGCTGCCCAAAAACCTACGAGCAGTACTTC	CASSDSCPKTYEQYF
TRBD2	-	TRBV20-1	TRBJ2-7	TGCAGTGCTAGAGATCCCAGCGGGAGTCTGTACGAGCAGTACTTC	CSARDPSGSLYEQYF
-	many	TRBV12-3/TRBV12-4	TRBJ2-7	TGTGCCAGCAGCCCCCAGAACATGGGGGGCTACGAGCAGTACTTC	CASSPQNMGGYEQYF